This TCR beta chain was observed in a study of cytomegalovirus exposure and HLA in healthy donors. The wider study: Counted in an early data release were roughly 87 million unique TCRs from HLA-typed donors.

Points from the study as a whole: From TCR beta sequences, most subjects' HLA-A and HLA-B alleles were reportedly predicted accurately. Earlier analysis yielded a pattern in which most TCR beta V segments were productive about 90% or about 30% of the time.

CDR3 length: 13 amino acids. Germline loops: CDR1 SGHRS, CDR2 YFSETQ. V gave up 0 bases and J gave up 4 bases, with 7 bases separating them. A remark on this clone: Its antigen is not identified.

The PCR made use of 60 Vbeta and 13 Jbeta primers. How the authors handled the data: Later work found approximately 80 million unique TCR beta chains, with some 11 million shared. The data were produced by immunoSEQ multiplex PCR, yet TCRdb's version contains in-frame clones alone and is incomplete. D and trimming come from the DNA, and the V and J calls and clone size come from that table. This table holds 65,000 to 100,000 clones, about 76% found once. The chain carries TRBV5-1 and TRBJ1-1, with D perhaps matching TRBD1 (5 bases). Sequenced input: PBMCs. The clonotype originates from a woman in her forties in good health and CMV-seropositive. In nucleotides, the CDR3 is TGCGCCAGCAGCTTGGACGGGGGCACTGAAGCTTTCTTT. Translation gives CASSLDGGTEAFF.